The clone carrying this T cell receptor (beta chain) was detected ten times or more. This sample is part of a study of CD8 T cells in ankylosing spondylitis. MiXCR was run by TCRdb on the 5' RACE reads, yielding one entry per CDR3 protein. Of around 130,000 distinct CDR3 sequences in the sample, 6% to 8.5% were seen once. Germline V CDR1 and CDR2: SGHRS, YFSETQ. This CDR3 has 15 residues. The V gene end was trimmed by 1 base and the J gene end by 6 bases; junction bases not matched to a gene: 2. The chain couples TRBV5-1 to TRBJ2-1; 12 bases line up with TRBD2. The sequenced material came from blood, either unsorted or a sorted T cell fraction (not recorded which). This clonotype originated in a male donor with ankylosing spondylitis or in good health (not recorded which). Here the CDR3 DNA reads TGCGCCAGCAGCTTGTCTAGCGGGGGGGTCAATGAGCAGTTCTTC. As protein: CASSLSSGGVNEQFF.